This T cell receptor (beta chain) was recovered during a study of tumor-infiltrating lymphocytes in primary liver carcinoma. Study-wide context: Sequencing of the samples generated roughly 3.65 to 8 million productive TCRbeta reads, with similar yields across tissue types. Whole-study findings and limits: Between tumor regions, pairs overlapped more than tumor-adjacent and tumor-blood pairs did. Without sorting, CD4+ versus CD8+ T cell repertoires were not compared.

Germline DNA was also extracted, and blood RNA derived from unsorted whole blood. Total RNA amounting to roughly 450 ng was the source from which TCR beta cDNA was made with a constant-region primer. TCR beta libraries came from three nested multiplex PCR rounds using slightly modified ARM-PCR. MiXCR, run by TCRdb on the multiplex PCR reads, gives a single entry per CDR3 protein. This sample has approximately 300,000 distinct CDR3 sequences, with 60% to 80% found just once. This clonotype was counted many times. Its specificity is not known. Sequencing input: peripheral blood. This receptor was identified in a man aged 40-49 years with primary liver carcinoma and hepatitis B virus infection.

CDR3 sequence (DNA): TGCGCCAGCAGCCAACAATGGAACACTGAAGCTTTCTTT. Amino acids: CASSQQWNTEAFF. V usage is TRBV5-1 and J usage is TRBJ1-1; D not certain. The V and J ends lost 4 bases and 1 base respectively, with 8 bases between them. Germline CDR1 reads SGHRS; CDR2 reads YFSETQ. The CDR3 runs to 13 residues.